This TCR beta chain was sequenced during a study of T cell repertoires in cytomegalovirus infection. Study context: Indications came from public TCR beta signatures; they pointed to CMV infection and to a matching HLA type.

The CDR3 runs 15 residues. With 5 bases removed from V and 2 bases from J, the gap between germline ends came to 14 bases. Germline values: CDR1 SGHTA, CDR2 FQGNSA. This clonotype was detected many times. Antigen specificity is unknown. General study results and limits: Dominant in the ex vivo response were TCR beta clonotypes restricted by HLA-C and specific for CMV. CMV carriers having the relevant HLA were flagged by cumulative public TCR beta family frequency.

Each CDR3 protein is one row after TCRdb ran MiXCR on the reads. The repertoire has 200,000 to 300,000 distinct CDR3 sequences, approximately 14% of them found once; the top ten carry roughly 8.9%. The V call is TRBV7-2, the J call TRBJ2-3; D is ambiguous. The origin of this receptor is a human donor in good health (CMV status not recorded). Some clones in this sample may be carry-over from other donors' samples. The sample comprised PBMCs. The CDR3 DNA reads TGTGCCAGCAGCCCACTCGGGCCCTACACAGATACGCAGTATTTT. Amino acid sequence: CASSPLGPYTDTQYF.